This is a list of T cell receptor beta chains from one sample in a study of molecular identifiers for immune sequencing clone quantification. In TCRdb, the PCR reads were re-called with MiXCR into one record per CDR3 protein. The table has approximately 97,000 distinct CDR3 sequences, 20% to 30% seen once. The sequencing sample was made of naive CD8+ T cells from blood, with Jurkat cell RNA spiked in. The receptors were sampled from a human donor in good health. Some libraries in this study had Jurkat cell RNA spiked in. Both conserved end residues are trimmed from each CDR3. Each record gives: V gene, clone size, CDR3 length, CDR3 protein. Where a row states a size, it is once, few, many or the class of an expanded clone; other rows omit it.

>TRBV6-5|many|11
ASKRLAKNIQY
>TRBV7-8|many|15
ASSLRLGSTNTGELF
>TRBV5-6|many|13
ASSPVQGGPYEQY
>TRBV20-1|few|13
SAPPTSSGYNEQF
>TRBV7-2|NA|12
ASSSEGTNQPQH
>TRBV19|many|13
ASRIPGHPTGELF
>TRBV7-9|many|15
ASILSSGGAETDTQY
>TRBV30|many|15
AWSGTSQPGYTDTQY
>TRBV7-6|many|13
ASTLNPGGGTEAF
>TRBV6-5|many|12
ASAGGTGNYEQY
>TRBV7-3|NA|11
ASSLGGGTEAL
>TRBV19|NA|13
ASSILRGNTDTKY
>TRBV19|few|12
ASSRNRVRETQY
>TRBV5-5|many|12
ASSSGGWGDTQY
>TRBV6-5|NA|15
ASSYSGTSGGTGELF
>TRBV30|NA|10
AWGGAAYEQC
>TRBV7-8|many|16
ASSLLWFLAGPTDEQF
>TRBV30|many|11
AWSVGQGYEQY
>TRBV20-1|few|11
SARGDSNYEQY
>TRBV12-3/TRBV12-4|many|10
ASGKDGTGKK
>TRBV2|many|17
AIQGSSAGPRTSTDTQY
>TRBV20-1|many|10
SARDWGYEAF
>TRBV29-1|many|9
SVGDNQPQH